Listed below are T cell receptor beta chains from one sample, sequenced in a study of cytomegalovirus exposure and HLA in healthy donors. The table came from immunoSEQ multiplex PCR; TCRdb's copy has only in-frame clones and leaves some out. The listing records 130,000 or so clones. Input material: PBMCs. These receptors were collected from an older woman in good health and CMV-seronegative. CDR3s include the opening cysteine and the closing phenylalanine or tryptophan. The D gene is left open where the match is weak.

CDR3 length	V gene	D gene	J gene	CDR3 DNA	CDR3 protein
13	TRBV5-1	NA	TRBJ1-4	TGCGCCAGCAGCTTGGAGACGGGTGAAAAACTGTTTTTT	CASSLETGEKLFF
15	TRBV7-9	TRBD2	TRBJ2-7	TGTGCCAGCAGCCCAACCCGGGGGGATCCCTACGAGCAGTACTTC	CASSPTRGDPYEQYF
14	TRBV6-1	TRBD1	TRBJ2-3	TGTGCCAGCAGTTCACAGGGGGGCACAGATACGCAGTATTTT	CASSSQGGTDTQYF
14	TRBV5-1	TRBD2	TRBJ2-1	TGCGCCAGCAGCTCCCATCGGGGGGGCTATGAGCAGTTCTTC	CASSSHRGGYEQFF
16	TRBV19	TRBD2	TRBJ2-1	TGTGCCAGTAGTACCCTTGAGGGACTAAGGGGAACTGAGCAGTTCTTC	CASSTLEGLRGTEQFF
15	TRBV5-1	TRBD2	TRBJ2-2	TGCGCCAGCAGTGCGACTAGCGGGGGGGCCGGGGAGCTGTTTTTT	CASSATSGGAGELFF
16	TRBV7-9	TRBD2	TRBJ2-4	TGTGCCAGCAGCCCACTTATGGGGGGGGCCAAAAACATTCAGTACTTC	CASSPLMGGAKNIQYF
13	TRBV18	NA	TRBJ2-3	TGTGCCACCGTACAGGGTAGGACAGATACGCAGTATTTT	CATVQGRTDTQYF
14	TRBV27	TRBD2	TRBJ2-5	TGTGCCAGCAGTTCCCGGGGGGGCCGGGAGACCCAGTACTTC	CASSSRGGRETQYF
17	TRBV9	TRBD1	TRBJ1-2	TGTGCCAGCAGCGTAGGACGGGACAGAGACCATAACTATGGCTACACCTTC	CASSVGRDRDHNYGYTF
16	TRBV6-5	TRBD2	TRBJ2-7	TGTGCCAGCAGTTACTCGGGAGGACCGGGGGGTTACGAGCAGTACTTC	CASSYSGGPGGYEQYF
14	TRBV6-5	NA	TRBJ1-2	TGTGCCAGCAGCTATAAGGGAGACTTCTATGGCTACACCTTC	CASSYKGDFYGYTF
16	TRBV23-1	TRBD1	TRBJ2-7	TGCGCCAGCAGTGGGACAGGGGTTGTCCCGTCCTATGAGCAGTACTTC	CASSGTGVVPSYEQYF
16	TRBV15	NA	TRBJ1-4	TGTGCCACCAGCAGGGAAGGGGCGCCGGTTGGGGAAAAACTGTTTTTT	CATSREGAPVGEKLFF
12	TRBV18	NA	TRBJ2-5	TGTGCCAGCTCACTTAATCAAGAGACCCAGTACTTC	CASSLNQETQYF
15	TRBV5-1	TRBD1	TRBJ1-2	TGCGCCAGCAGGGCCGGGACAGGGATAAACTATGGCTACACCTTC	CASRAGTGINYGYTF
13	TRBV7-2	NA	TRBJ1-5	TGTGCCAGCAGCTTATCCCGAGATCAGCCCCAGCATTTT	CASSLSRDQPQHF
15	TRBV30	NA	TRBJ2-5	TGTGCCTGGAGTGTACTTTCCCCCGAGGCGGAGACCCAGTACTTC	CAWSVLSPEAETQYF
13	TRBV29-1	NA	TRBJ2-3	TGCAGCGCAAAAGGGAAAGGGGCAGATGCGCAGTATTTT	CSAKGKGADAQYF
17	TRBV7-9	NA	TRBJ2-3	TGTGCCAGCAGCTTAGGACAAGGCGAAACTAGCACAGATACGCAGTATTTT	CASSLGQGETSTDTQYF
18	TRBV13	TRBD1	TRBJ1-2	TGTGCCAGCAGCTTATTTCGGGACAGAGCCCTGTCTAACTATGGCTACACCTTC	CASSLFRDRALSNYGYTF
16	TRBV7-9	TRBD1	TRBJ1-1	TGTGCCAGCAGCGGCCGGGACAGGGCCATGAACACTGAAGCTTTCTTT	CASSGRDRAMNTEAFF
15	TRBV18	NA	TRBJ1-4	TGTGCCAGCTCACCAGATGGAGCAACTAATGAAAAACTGTTTTTT	CASSPDGATNEKLFF
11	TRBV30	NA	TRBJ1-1	TGTGCCTGGGGCCGGACACCAGAAGCTTTCTTT	CAWGRTPEAFF
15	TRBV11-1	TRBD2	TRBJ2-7	TGTGCCAGCAGCTTAGCCCTAGCGGGGGTAGACGAGCAGTACTTC	CASSLALAGVDEQYF
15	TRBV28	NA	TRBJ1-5	TGTGCCAGCAGCCCGGCGGGGGACGGCAATCAGCCCCAGCATTTT	CASSPAGDGNQPQHF
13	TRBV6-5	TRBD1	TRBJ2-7	TGTGCCAGCAGAGACGGGACAGACTACGAGCAGTACTTC	CASRDGTDYEQYF
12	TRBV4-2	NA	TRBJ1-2	TGTGCCAGCAGCCAAGACCTGTATGGCTACACCTTC	CASSQDLYGYTF
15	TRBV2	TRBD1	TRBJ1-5	TGTGCCAGCAGTGAAGAAGGGGGCGGCAATCAGCCCCAGCATTTT	CASSEEGGGNQPQHF
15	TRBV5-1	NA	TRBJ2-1	TGCGCCAGCAGCTTGGGCCTAGCCTCCTACAATGAGCAGTTCTTC	CASSLGLASYNEQFF
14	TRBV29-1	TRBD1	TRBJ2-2	TGCAGCGTTGAGGGGGACAGGGACACCGGGGAGCTGTTTTTT	CSVEGDRDTGELFF
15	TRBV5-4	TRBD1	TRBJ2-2	TGTGCCAGCAGCTTGTCCAGGGGGCTTGCCGGGGAGCTGTTTTTT	CASSLSRGLAGELFF
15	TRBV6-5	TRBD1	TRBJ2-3	TGTGCCAGCAACCTACAGGGGGGCTCCACAGATACGCAGTATTTT	CASNLQGGSTDTQYF
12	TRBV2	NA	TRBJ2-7	TGTGCCAGCAGAGGAGGTTCCTACGAGCAGTACTTC	CASRGGSYEQYF
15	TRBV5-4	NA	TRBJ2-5	TGTGCCAGCAGCTTGGCCGCGGCTTCCCAAGAGACCCAGTACTTC	CASSLAAASQETQYF
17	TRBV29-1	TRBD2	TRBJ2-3	TGCAGCGCCCTCCACCCCAGGACTAGCGAGTTCACAGATACGCAGTATTTT	CSALHPRTSEFTDTQYF
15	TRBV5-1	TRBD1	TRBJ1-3	TGCGCCAGCAGCTTGGGCGACAGGGCTGGAAACACCATATATTTT	CASSLGDRAGNTIYF
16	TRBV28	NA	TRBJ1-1	TGTGCCAGCAGTTTACTAGGGGGTGGTGTGAACACTGAAGCTTTCTTT	CASSLLGGGVNTEAFF
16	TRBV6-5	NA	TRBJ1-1	TGTGCCAGCAGTTACTCGTCACAGGTCCAGAACACTGAAGCTTTCTTT	CASSYSSQVQNTEAFF
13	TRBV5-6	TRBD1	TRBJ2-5	TGTGCCAGCTCGCTGGCAGGGGGCTTTGAGCAGTACTTC	CASSLAGGFEQYF
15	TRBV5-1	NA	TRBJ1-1	TGCGCCAGCAGCTGGTCCACAACAGGGAGCACTGAAGCTTTCTTT	CASSWSTTGSTEAFF
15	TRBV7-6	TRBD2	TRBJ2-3	TGTGCCAGCAGCTTAGGGGCCGGGGGGACAGATACGCAGTATTTT	CASSLGAGGTDTQYF
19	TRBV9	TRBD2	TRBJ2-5	TGTGCCAGCAGCGTATCAACCACCGGGACTAGCGGAGACCAAGAGACCCAGTACTTC	CASSVSTTGTSGDQETQYF
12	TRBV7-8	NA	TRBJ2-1	TGTGCCAGCAGCCCTATTTATGATGAGCAGTTCTTC	CASSPIYDEQFF
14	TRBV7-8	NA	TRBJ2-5	TGTGCCAGCAGCACAACCTCAGGCACCCCGACCCAGTACTTC	CASSTTSGTPTQYF
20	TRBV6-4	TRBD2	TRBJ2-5	TGTGCCAGCAGTTGCGGGGGGGGTCCACCCCGGCGAGAAACCCAAGAGACCCAGTACTTC	CASSCGGGPPRRETQETQYF
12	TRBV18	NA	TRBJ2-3	TGTGCCAGCTCCCCAGCTGCTCAGGCGCAGTATTTT	CASSPAAQAQYF
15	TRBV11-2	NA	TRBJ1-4	TGTGCCAGCAGCCCCCCGGGACTCGCCGGTGAAAAACTGTTTTTT	CASSPPGLAGEKLFF
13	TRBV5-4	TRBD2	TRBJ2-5	TGTGCCAGCAGCTTCCCCGGGGGGGAGACCCAGTACTTC	CASSFPGGETQYF
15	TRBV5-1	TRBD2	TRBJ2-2	TGCGCCAGCAGATGGACTAGCGGGAGTTCTGGGGAGCTGTTTTTT	CASRWTSGSSGELFF
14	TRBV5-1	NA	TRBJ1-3	TGCGCCAGCAGCCCCGAGGACAGTGGAAACACCATATATTTT	CASSPEDSGNTIYF
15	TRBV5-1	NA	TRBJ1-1	TGCGCCAGCAGCTTGGGTCTGGGGGCGAACACTGAAGCTTTCTTT	CASSLGLGANTEAFF
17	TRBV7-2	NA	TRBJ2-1	TGTGCCAGCAGCTCAGGCGTGCGGGGAAACTCCTACAATGAGCAGTTCTTC	CASSSGVRGNSYNEQFF
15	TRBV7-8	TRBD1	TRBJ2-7	TGTGCCAGCAGCTTATTTGGACAGGGGGGTCACGAGCAGTACTTC	CASSLFGQGGHEQYF
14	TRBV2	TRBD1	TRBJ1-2	TGTGCCAGCAGTGGGGGGGACAGGGAAGGAGGCTACACCTTC	CASSGGDREGGYTF